These 26 T cell receptor beta chains share one sample of origin, sequenced in a study of OX40 agonist ivuxolimab in advanced cancers. Assay used: immunoSEQ multiplex PCR; TCRdb lists only in-frame clones, some missing. Counted here are 98,000 or so clones, about 91% occurring once; the ten biggest clones make up 2% to 3%. The specimen was CD4+ or CD8+ T cells sorted from blood, collected in a trial of the OX40 agonist ivuxolimab. The receptors originated from an adult with an advanced solid tumor such as melanoma, head and neck, liver or kidney cancer.

The rearrangement links TRBV9 to TRBJ2-1, with 12 bases lining up with TRBD2. In germline, CDR1 is SGDLS, CDR2 YYNGEE. The trim removed 4 bases at V and 0 bases at J, leaving 11 bases unmatched. This CDR3 region has 19 residues. The CDR3, as DNA: TGTGCCAGCAGCACTCTAGTCCCGACTAGCGGGAGCTCCTACAATGAGCAGTTCTTC. It is translated as CASSTLVPTSGSSYNEQFF.

V gene TRBV28 combines with J gene TRBJ1-2, with D possibly being TRBD1 (6 bases). The V and J ends lost 6 bases and 0 bases respectively, with 17 bases between them. Germline CDR1 is MDHEN and CDR2 is SYDVKM. The CDR3 spans 16 residues. The CDR3 protein is CASRRGGQASNYGYTF. CDR3 nucleotide sequence: TGTGCCAGCAGAAGAGGGGGTCAGGCCTCTAACTATGGCTACACCTTC.

This clone appeared a few times. The gene calls are TRBV18 and TRBJ2-2; D gene uncertain. Germline V gives CDR1 KGHSH, CDR2 LQKENI. The CDR3 is made up of 12 amino acids. V lost 3 bases, J lost 3 bases, and 2 bases lay in between. CDR3 amino acids: CASSPDTGELFF. In DNA form, the CDR3 reads TGTGCCAGCTCACCCGACACCGGGGAGCTGTTTTTT.

The chain has TRBV6-1 and TRBJ2-5, with D maybe TRBD2 (6 bases). The CDR3 is 15 amino acids. In germline, CDR1 is MNHNS, CDR2 SASEGT. V was pared by 4 bases and J by 5 bases, with 17 bases between. CDR3 residues: CASSVGLGGMETQYF. The CDR3 DNA reads TGTGCCAGCAGTGTCGGGCTCGGGGGTATGGAGACCCAGTACTTC.

This clone occurred a few times. The chain joins TRBV6-6 to TRBJ1-2; perhaps TRBD1 as D (5 bases). Germline CDR1 reads MNHNY; CDR2 reads SVGAGI (reference sequence). Trimming pared 7 bases from V and 4 bases from J, leaving 16 bases between. This CDR3 comprises 14 residues. As DNA, the CDR3 is TGTGCCAGCATCCGGGGAGGGGACGGCTATGGCTACACCTTC. Protein product: CASIRGGDGYGYTF.

The rearrangement links TRBV10-3 to TRBJ1-2; a weak D match, TRBD1 (6 bases). Germline loops: CDR1 ENHRY, CDR2 SYGVKD. V lost 4 bases, J lost 8 bases, and 11 bases lay in between. The CDR3 has 12 amino acids. CDR3 DNA: TGTGCCATCAGTGTGGGGGCTGAAGGCTACACCTTC. Amino acids: CAISVGAEGYTF.

This clone was counted once. The genes are TRBV2 and TRBJ2-2, with 7 bases that match TRBD1. The CDR3 runs 15 residues. The V and J ends lost 7 bases and 0 bases, in that order; junction bases with no gene match: 5. The germline V gene has CDR1 SNHLY and CDR2 FYNNEI. DNA of the CDR3: TGTGCCAGCAAAACAGGGGCCACGAACACCGGGGAGCTGTTTTTT. It specifies CASKTGATNTGELFF.

In its sample, this clone was seen once. This chain links TRBV5-1 with TRBJ2-3, with 7 bases identical to TRBD1. Germline assignment: CDR1 SGHRS and CDR2 YFSETQ. J was trimmed by 2 bases and V by 4 bases; bases with no gene match: 7. The CDR3 sequence is 15 residues long. The CDR3 DNA is TGCGCCAGCAGCCCCCGGGACAGACTCACAGATACGCAGTATTTT. It translates to CASSPRDRLTDTQYF. The whole variable domain, filled in from reference TRBV5-1 and TRBJ2-3, reads KAGVTQTPRYLIKTRGQQVTLSCSPISGHRSVSWYQQTPGQGLQFLFEYFSETQRNKGNFPGRFSGRQFSNSRSEMNVSTLELGDSALYLCASSPRDRLTDTQYFGPGTRLTVL.

V usage is TRBV27 and J usage is TRBJ2-1; 7 bases align to TRBD2. The CDR3 runs 17 residues. J was trimmed by 8 bases and V by 4 bases; bases with no gene match: 17. Germline V CDR1 and CDR2: MNHEY, SMNVEV (reference sequence). Here the CDR3 reads CASSSTGGLKAIHEQFF. Written as DNA, the CDR3 is TGTGCCAGCAGTTCCACGGGGGGACTAAAAGCCATCCATGAGCAGTTCTTC.

The chain recombines TRBV18 with TRBJ1-1; possible D gene TRBD1, 5 bases. Germline CDR1 KGHSH, CDR2 LQKENI. V shed 3 bases and J shed 6 bases, with 14 bases lying between them. The CDR3 loop spans 14 amino acids. The CDR3 nucleotides are TGTGCCAGCTCACCGAGTAGGGGCCCAGCTGAAGCTTTCTTT. Translation: CASSPSRGPAEAFF.

This chain connects TRBV7-2 to TRBJ1-3; D perhaps matches TRBD1 (5 bases). This CDR3 has 15 residues. Per the germline V gene, CDR1 is SGHTA and CDR2 is FQGNSA. Trimming shortened V by 1 base and J by 4 bases, and 11 bases separated the two germline ends. The CDR3 DNA is TGTGCCAGCAGCTTAGGAGGGGATTCCGGAAACACCATATATTTT. Its translation: CASSLGGDSGNTIYF.

This clone was detected only once. The chain has TRBV27 and TRBJ2-7; 11 positions agree with TRBD2. The germline V gene has CDR1 MNHEY and CDR2 SMNVEV (reference sequence). V shed 6 bases, J shed 0 bases, and the junction held 4 bases outside the gene matches. This CDR3 has 15 amino acids. DNA of the CDR3: TGTGCCAGCAGATCCGGGACTAGCGGCTCCTACGAGCAGTACTTC. This sequence encodes CASRSGTSGSYEQYF.

This chain uses TRBV4-2 with TRBJ2-7; a weak D match, TRBD2 (5 bases). The CDR3 has 14 residues. V shed 9 bases and J shed 7 bases, with 22 bases lying between them. Germline V gene data show CDR1 as LGHNA and CDR2 as YNFKEQ. The CDR3 region has the DNA TGTGCCAGTATAAGACCCGCGACCGAGGGTGAGCAGTACTTC. Translation: CASIRPATEGEQYF.

The genes are TRBV11-2 and TRBJ2-3; no definite D call. The CDR3 sequence is 15 residues long. Deletions cut 3 bases from V and 2 bases from J, with 12 bases between. In germline, CDR1 is SGHAT, CDR2 FQNNGV. CDR3 sequence: CASSLASTFTDTQYF. CDR3 DNA sequence: TGTGCCAGCAGCTTGGCATCGACATTCACAGATACGCAGTATTTT.

V and J are TRBV9 and TRBJ2-7; 8 bases align to TRBD2. Per the germline V gene, CDR1 is SGDLS and CDR2 is YYNGEE. The CDR3 runs 15 residues. With V trimmed by 2 bases and J by 3 bases, 7 bases remained unmatched. In DNA, the CDR3 is TGTGCCAGCAGCGTTGGGACTAGGGAGTTCTACGAGCAGTACTTC. It is translated as CASSVGTREFYEQYF.

V and J are TRBV30 and TRBJ1-5, with D unclear. V gave up 3 bases and J gave up 0 bases, with 6 bases separating them. CDR3 length: 13 residues. CDR1 is GTSNPN and CDR2 is SVGIG in the germline V gene (reference sequence). The CDR3 here is CAWSLHSNQPQHF. In nucleotides, the CDR3 is TGTGCCTGGAGCCTCCATAGCAATCAGCCCCAGCATTTT.

This chain uses TRBV27 with TRBJ2-3, with 10 bases aligning to TRBD1. V dropped 2 bases and J dropped 2; count of bases not matched to a gene: 10. Germline CDR1 reads MNHEY; CDR2 reads SMNVEV (reference sequence). This CDR3 comprises 18 residues. CDR3: CASSLGQGVRGNTDTQYF. The CDR3 DNA sequence: TGTGCCAGCAGTTTAGGACAGGGGGTTAGGGGGAACACAGATACGCAGTATTTT.

V and J are TRBV28 and TRBJ1-2; 7 bases are a match to TRBD1. Germline V CDR1 and CDR2: MDHEN, SYDVKM. CDR3 length: 15 residues. With V trimmed by 6 bases and J by 7 bases, 14 bases remained unmatched. The DNA for the CDR3 is TGTGCCAGCAGACCTGGAACAGGGGAAGCATCTGGCTACACCTTC. It translates to CASRPGTGEASGYTF.

A note on this clone: The sample contains more than one DNA sequence encoding this CDR3. The rearrangement uses TRBV5-1 and TRBJ1-1; D unclear. V was clipped by 0 bases and J by 1 base, with 7 bases between them. CDR1 and CDR2 (germline): SGHRS, YFSETQ. This CDR3 is built from 14 residues. The CDR3 nucleotides read TGCGCCAGCAGCTTGGGGCAGGCGAACACTGAAGCTTTCTTT. Translated: CASSLGQANTEAFF.

The rearrangement uses TRBV19 and TRBJ2-7, with D perhaps matching TRBD1 or TRBD2 (5 bases each). This CDR3 contains 12 residues. CDR1 and CDR2 from the germline V gene are LNHDA and SQIVND (reference sequence). The V and J ends lost 8 bases and 3 bases respectively, with 11 bases between them. The CDR3 is CASRDVFYEQYF. CDR3 DNA: TGTGCCAGTCGGGACGTTTTCTACGAGCAGTACTTC.

The chain is built from TRBV11-3 and TRBJ1-2, with D perhaps matching TRBD1 (5 bases). Per germline, CDR1 SGHNT and CDR2 YENEEA. Trimming removed 3 bases at V and 4 bases at J, with 9 bases between. The CDR3 is made up of 13 amino acids. This chain's CDR3 is CASSFGQGYGYTF. The CDR3 coding sequence is TGTGCCAGCAGCTTCGGGCAGGGCTATGGCTACACCTTC.

The genes are TRBV4-3 and TRBJ1-3; the D is unclear. The CDR3 extends over 14 amino acids. The germline V and J ends were trimmed by 4 bases and 3 bases, with 10 bases remaining between them. Per germline, CDR1 LGHNA and CDR2 YSLEER. The CDR3 here is CASSPDAGGNTIYF. In nucleotides, the CDR3 is TGCGCCAGCAGCCCCGATGCAGGTGGAAACACCATATATTTT.

The V gene is TRBV19, the J gene TRBJ1-2; D is unresolved. Germline CDR1 is LNHDA and CDR2 is SQIVND (reference sequence). The CDR3 is 12 residues long. V was shortened by 7 bases and J by 3 bases, with 9 bases between the two germline ends. The CDR3: CASIGIDYGYTF. CDR3 DNA sequence: TGTGCCAGTATAGGTATCGACTATGGCTACACCTTC. The entire variable domain, with the rest obtained from reference TRBV19 and TRBJ1-2, is as follows: DGGITQSPKYLFRKEGQNVTLSCEQNLNHDAMYWYRQDPGQGLRLIYYSQIVNDFQKGDIAEGYSVSREKKESFPLTVTSAQKNPTAFYLCASIGIDYGYTFGSGTRLTVV.

The rearrangement uses TRBV9 and TRBJ1-3; a possible D gene is TRBD1 (6 bases). The CDR3 totals 18 residues. The ends were cut back, 0 bases at V and 5 bases at J, with 21 bases in the middle. CDR1 is SGDLS, CDR2 YYNGEE, per germline. CDR3 sequence: CASSVGGTRLTSRNTIYF. The CDR3 nucleotides are TGTGCCAGCAGCGTAGGAGGGACAAGATTGACCTCCCGAAACACCATATATTTT.

V and J are TRBV19 and TRBJ2-1, with 11 bases aligning to TRBD2. The CDR3 is 16 amino acids. Per germline, CDR1 LNHDA and CDR2 SQIVND (reference sequence). The V gene end was trimmed by 1 base and the J gene end by 8 bases; junction bases not matched to a gene: 7. In nucleotides, the CDR3 is TGTGCCAGTAGTATAGGTAGCGGGAGGGCCATCGATGAGCAGTTCTTC. Protein: CASSIGSGRAIDEQFF.

The chain recombines TRBV14 with TRBJ1-3; D is undetermined. CDR1 is SGHDN and CDR2 is FVKESK in the germline V gene. V shed 4 bases and J shed 3 bases, with 4 bases lying between them. This CDR3 is 12 amino acids long. CDR3 in amino acids: CASSRGGNTIYF. The CDR3 region has the DNA TGTGCCAGCAGCCGTGGTGGAAACACCATATATTTT. Complete variable domain (other parts from reference TRBV14 and TRBJ1-3): EAGVTQFPSHSVIEKGQTVTLRCDPISGHDNLYWYRRVMGKEIKFLLHFVKESKQDESGMPNNRFLAERTGGTYSTLKVQPAELEDSGVYFCASSRGGNTIYFGEGSWLTVV.